This T cell receptor beta chain was recorded in a study of breast tumors, draining lymph nodes, adjacent tissues. This clonotype was counted at least ten times. Its antigen is currently unknown. The length of the CDR3 is 17 residues. With 3 bases clipped from V and 0 bases from J, the junction kept 1 base outside the gene matches. TCRdb used MiXCR to reprocess the multiplex PCR reads, holding one entry per CDR3 protein. The sample includes under 25,000 distinct CDR3 sequences, about 45% seen only once; the top ten take approximately 21%. Regarding the study as a whole: Tumors had less TCR diversity than lymph nodes, more than nontumor tissue. Most tumor T cells seemingly derive from lymph node, then expand in tumor. Compared with basal-like, luminal-like tumors shared significantly more repertoire with nontumor tissue. The lymph node origin of tumor T cells was framed as consistent with a hypothesis, not demonstrated.

This receptor was taken from a female donor with breast cancer. Some clones in this sample may be carry-over from other donors' samples. Material for sequencing was breast tumor tissue. J is TRBJ2-6 and V is TRBV12-3 or TRBV12-4; 11 bases fit TRBD1. The CDR3 region has the DNA TGTGCCAGCAGTTTCGGGACAGGGGGCTCTGGGGCCAACGTCCTGACTTTC. Its translation is CASSFGTGGSGANVLTF.